This T cell receptor beta chain stems from a study of CXCR3-negative and CXCR3-positive naive CD8 T cells. Findings and caveats of the study: In CXCR3-positive naive cells, the TRB CDR3s were more hydrophobic than in CXCR3-negative naive cells. From TRB CDR3 properties, TCR strength was inferred; surface CD5 did not differ between naive subsets.

Germline V lookup: CDR1 SGHRS, CDR2 YFSETQ. The length of the CDR3 is 15 residues. Researchers prepared the TRB cDNA libraries using 5' RACE with UMI labels. TCRdb re-analyzed the 5' RACE reads; it lists each CDR3 protein once, without DNA. The sample totals about 85,000 distinct CDR3 sequences; its top ten clones hold approximately 0.82%. At a few hundred thousand cells each, triplicate sorts were carried out for each CD8+ T cell subset. Concerning this clonotype itself: No antigen is known for it.

Specimen: naive CXCR3+ CD8+ T cells from blood. Regarding subset: CD45RO-CCR7+CD27+CD95- naive CD8+ T cells expressing CXCR3 (TNR3+). The J gene is TRBJ2-3, the V gene TRBV5-1. The sequence was collected from a human donor in good health. Some clones in this sample may be carry-over from other donors' samples. Here the CDR3 reads CASSLTRASTDTQYF.